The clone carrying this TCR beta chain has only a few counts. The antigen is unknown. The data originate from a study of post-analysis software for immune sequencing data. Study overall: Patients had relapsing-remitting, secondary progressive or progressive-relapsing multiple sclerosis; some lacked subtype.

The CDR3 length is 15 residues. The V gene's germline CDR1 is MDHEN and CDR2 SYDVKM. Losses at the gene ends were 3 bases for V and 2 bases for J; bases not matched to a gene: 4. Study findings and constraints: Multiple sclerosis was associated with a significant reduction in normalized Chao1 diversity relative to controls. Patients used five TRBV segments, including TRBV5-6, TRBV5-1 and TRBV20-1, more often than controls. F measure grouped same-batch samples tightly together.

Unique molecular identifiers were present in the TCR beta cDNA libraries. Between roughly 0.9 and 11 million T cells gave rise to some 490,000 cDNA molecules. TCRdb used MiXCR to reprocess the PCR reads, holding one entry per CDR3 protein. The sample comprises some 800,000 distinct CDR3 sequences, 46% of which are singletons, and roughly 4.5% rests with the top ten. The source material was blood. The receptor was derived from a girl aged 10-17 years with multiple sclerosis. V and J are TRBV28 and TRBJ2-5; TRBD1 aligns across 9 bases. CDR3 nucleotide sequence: TGTGCCAGCAGTTTGCCGGGACAGGGTCAAGAGACCCAGTACTTC. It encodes CASSLPGQGQETQYF.